The T cell receptor beta chain described here comes from a study of response to subunit inactivated influenza vaccine. The length of the CDR3 is 15 residues. The germline V gene has CDR1 LGHDT and CDR2 YNNKEL (reference sequence). V lost 4 bases and J lost 7; bases outside the gene matches: 5. TCRdb re-analysed the RT-PCR reads in MiXCR, keeping a single row per CDR3 protein. This table has about 520,000 distinct CDR3 sequences, roughly 23% appearing once. The chain employs TRBV3-1 and TRBJ2-2; 11 nucleotides match TRBD2. The starting material was CD4+ T cells sorted from PBMCs, obtained 5 days after vaccination. This TCR derives from a man aged 45-60 years who received an inactivated influenza vaccine. In DNA, the CDR3 is TGTGCCAGCAGCCCGGGACTAGCGGCTTACGGGGAGCTGTTTTTT. It codes for CASSPGLAAYGELFF.